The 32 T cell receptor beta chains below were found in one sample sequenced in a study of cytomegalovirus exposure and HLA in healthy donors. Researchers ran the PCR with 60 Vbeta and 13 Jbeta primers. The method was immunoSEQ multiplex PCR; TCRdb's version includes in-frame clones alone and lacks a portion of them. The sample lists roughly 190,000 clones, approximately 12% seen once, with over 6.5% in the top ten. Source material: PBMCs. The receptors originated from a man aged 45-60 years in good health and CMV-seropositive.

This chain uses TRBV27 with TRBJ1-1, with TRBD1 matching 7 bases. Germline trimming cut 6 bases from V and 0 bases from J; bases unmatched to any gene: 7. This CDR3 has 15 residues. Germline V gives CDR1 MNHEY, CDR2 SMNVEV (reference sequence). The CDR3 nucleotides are TGTGCCAGCAGGCTAACCGGGACAGTGAACACTGAAGCTTTCTTT. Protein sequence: CASRLTGTVNTEAFF.

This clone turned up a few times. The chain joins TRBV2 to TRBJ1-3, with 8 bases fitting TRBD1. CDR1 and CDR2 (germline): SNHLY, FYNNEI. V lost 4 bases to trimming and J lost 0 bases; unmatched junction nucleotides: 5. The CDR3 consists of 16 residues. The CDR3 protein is CASSGQGLSSGNTIYF. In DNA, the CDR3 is TGTGCCAGCAGTGGACAGGGGCTTAGCTCTGGAAACACCATATATTTT.

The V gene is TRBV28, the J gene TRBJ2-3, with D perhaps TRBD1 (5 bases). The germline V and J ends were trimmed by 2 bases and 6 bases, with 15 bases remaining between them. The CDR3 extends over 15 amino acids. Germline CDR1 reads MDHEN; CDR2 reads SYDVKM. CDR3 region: CASSLRTPRSDTQYF. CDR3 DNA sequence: TGTGCCAGCAGTTTACGGACACCGCGTTCCGATACGCAGTATTTT.

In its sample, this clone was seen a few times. Written as DNA, the CDR3 is TGCGCCAGCAGCCTCGGACAGGGGGCCGGATCTGGAAACACCATATATTTT. Protein product: CASSLGQGAGSGNTIYF. The chain links TRBV5-1 to TRBJ1-3; 11 nucleotides align to TRBD1. The germline V gene has CDR1 SGHRS and CDR2 YFSETQ. The CDR3 consists of 17 residues. V lost 4 bases, J lost 1 base, and 7 bases stayed unmatched.

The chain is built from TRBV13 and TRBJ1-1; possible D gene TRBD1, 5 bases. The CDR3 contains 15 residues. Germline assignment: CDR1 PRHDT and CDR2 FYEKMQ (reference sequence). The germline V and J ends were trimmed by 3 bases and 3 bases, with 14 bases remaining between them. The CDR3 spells CASSLGPIADTEAFF. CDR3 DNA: TGTGCCAGCAGCTTGGGACCCATAGCGGACACTGAAGCTTTCTTT.

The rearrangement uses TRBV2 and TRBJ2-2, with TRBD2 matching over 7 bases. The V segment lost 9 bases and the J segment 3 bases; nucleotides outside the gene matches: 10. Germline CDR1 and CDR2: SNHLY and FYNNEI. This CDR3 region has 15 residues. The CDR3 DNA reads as TGTGCCAGTTCACTAGCGTGGGGAGACACCGGGGAGCTGTTTTTT. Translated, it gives CASSLAWGDTGELFF.

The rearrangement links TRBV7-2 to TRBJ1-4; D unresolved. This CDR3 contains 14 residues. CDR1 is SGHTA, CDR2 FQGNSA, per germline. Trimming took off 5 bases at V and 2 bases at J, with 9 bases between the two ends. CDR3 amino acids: CASSHARTNEKLFF. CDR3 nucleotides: TGTGCCAGCAGCCACGCACGGACTAATGAAAAACTGTTTTTT. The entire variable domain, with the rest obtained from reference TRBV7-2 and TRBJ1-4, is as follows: GAGVSQSPSNKVTEKGKDVELRCDPISGHTALYWYRQSLGQGLEFLIYFQGNSAPDKSGLPSDRFSAERTGGSVSTLTIQRTQQEDSAVYLCASSHARTNEKLFFGSGTQLSVL.

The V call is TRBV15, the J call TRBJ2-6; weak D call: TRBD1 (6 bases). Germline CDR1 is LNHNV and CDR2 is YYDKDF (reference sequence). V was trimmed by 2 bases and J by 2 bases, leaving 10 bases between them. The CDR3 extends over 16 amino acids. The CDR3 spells CATSRHTGTGANVLTF. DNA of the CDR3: TGTGCCACCAGCAGACATACAGGGACTGGGGCCAACGTCCTGACTTTC.

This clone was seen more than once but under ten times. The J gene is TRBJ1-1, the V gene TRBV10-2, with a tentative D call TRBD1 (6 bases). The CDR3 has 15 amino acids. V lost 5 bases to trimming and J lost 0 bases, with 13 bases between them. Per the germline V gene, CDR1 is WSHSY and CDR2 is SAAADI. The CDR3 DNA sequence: TGCGCCAGCAGTCCTACAACAGGGATGAACACTGAAGCTTTCTTT. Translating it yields CASSPTTGMNTEAFF.

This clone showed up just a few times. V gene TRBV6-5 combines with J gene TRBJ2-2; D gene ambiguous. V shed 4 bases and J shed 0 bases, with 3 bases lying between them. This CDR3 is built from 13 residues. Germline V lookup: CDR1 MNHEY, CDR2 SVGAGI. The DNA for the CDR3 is TGTGCCAGCAGTTTATCGAACACCGGGGAGCTGTTTTTT. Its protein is CASSLSNTGELFF.

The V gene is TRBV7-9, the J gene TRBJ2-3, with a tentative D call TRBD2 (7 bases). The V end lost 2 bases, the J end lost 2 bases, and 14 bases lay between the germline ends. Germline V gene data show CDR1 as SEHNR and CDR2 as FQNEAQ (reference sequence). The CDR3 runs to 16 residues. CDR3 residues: CASSLMAGAPTDTQYF. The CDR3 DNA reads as TGTGCCAGCAGCTTAATGGCGGGGGCTCCCACAGATACGCAGTATTTT.

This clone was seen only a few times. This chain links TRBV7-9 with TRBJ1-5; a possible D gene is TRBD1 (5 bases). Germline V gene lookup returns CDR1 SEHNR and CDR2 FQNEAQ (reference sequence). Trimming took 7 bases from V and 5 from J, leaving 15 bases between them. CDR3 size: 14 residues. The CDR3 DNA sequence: TGTGCCAGCACCTCAGACAGAACTGATCAGCCCCAGCATTTT. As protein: CASTSDRTDQPQHF. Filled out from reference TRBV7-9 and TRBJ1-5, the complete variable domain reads DTGVSQNPRHKITKRGQNVTFRCDPISEHNRLYWYRQTLGQGPEFLTYFQNEAQLEKSRLLSDRFSAERPKGSFSTLEIQRTEQGDSAMYLCASTSDRTDQPQHFGDGTRLSIL.

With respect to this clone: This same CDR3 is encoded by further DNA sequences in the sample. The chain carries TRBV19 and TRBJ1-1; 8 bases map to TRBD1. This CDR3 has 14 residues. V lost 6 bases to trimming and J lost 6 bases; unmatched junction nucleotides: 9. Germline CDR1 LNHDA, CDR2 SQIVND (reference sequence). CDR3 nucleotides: TGTGCCAGTAGCCCCGACAGGGGCAGGGCTGAAGCTTTCTTT. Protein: CASSPDRGRAEAFF.

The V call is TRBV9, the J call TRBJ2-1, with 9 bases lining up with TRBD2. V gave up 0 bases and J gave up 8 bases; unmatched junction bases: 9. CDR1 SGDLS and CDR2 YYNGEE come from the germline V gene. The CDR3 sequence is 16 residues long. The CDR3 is CASSVGGAGGRDEQFF. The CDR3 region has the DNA TGTGCCAGCAGCGTAGGGGGAGCGGGGGGCAGGGATGAGCAGTTCTTC.

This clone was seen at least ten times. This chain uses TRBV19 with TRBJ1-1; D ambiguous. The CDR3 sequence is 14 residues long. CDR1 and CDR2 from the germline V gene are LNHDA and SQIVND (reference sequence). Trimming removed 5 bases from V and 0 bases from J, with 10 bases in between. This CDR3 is CASSVLGVNTEAFF. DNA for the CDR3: TGTGCCAGTAGTGTCCTCGGGGTGAACACTGAAGCTTTCTTT. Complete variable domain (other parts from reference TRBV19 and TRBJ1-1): DGGITQSPKYLFRKEGQNVTLSCEQNLNHDAMYWYRQDPGQGLRLIYYSQIVNDFQKGDIAEGYSVSREKKESFPLTVTSAQKNPTAFYLCASSVLGVNTEAFFGQGTRLTVV.

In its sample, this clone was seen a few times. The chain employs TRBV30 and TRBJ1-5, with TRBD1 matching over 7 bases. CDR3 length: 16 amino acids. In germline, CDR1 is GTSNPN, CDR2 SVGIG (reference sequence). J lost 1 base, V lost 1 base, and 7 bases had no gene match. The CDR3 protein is CAWSGSLTGSNQPQHF. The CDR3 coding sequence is TGTGCCTGGAGTGGGTCCTTGACAGGGAGCAATCAGCCCCAGCATTTT.

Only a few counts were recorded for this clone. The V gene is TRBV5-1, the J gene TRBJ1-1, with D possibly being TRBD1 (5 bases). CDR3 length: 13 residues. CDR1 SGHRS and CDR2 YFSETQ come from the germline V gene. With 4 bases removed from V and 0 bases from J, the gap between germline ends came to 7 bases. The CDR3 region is CASSIGVNTEAFF. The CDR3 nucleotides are TGCGCCAGCAGCATAGGGGTGAACACTGAAGCTTTCTTT.

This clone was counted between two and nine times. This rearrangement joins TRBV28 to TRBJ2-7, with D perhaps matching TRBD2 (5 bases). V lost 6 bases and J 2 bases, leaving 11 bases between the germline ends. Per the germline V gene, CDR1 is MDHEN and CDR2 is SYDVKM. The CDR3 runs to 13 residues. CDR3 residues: CASRTEGAYEQYV. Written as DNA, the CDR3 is TGTGCCAGCAGAACTGAGGGTGCCTACGAGCAGTACGTC.

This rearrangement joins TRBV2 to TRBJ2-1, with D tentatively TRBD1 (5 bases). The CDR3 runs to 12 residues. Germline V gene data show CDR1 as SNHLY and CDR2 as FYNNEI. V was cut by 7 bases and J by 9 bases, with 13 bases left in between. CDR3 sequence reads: CASTEGATEQFF. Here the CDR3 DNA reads TGTGCCAGCACGGAAGGGGCGACTGAGCAGTTCTTC.

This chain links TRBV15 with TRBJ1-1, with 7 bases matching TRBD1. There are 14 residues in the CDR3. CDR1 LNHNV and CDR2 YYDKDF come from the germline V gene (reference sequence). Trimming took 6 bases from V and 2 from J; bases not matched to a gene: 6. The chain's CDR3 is CATSRRQGNTEAFF. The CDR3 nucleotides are TGTGCCACCAGTCGACGACAGGGTAACACTGAAGCTTTCTTT.

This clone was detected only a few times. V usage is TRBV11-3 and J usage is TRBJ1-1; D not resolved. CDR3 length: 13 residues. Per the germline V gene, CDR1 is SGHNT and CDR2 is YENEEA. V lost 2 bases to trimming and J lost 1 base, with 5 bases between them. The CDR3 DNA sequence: TGTGCCAGCAGCTTAAAGAGGAACACTGAAGCTTTCTTT. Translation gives CASSLKRNTEAFF. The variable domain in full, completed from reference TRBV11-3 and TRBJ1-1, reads EAGVVQSPRYKIIEKKQPVAFWCNPISGHNTLYWYLQNLGQGPELLIRYENEEAVDDSQLPKDRFSAERLKGVDSTLKIQPAELGDSAVYLCASSLKRNTEAFFGQGTRLTVV.

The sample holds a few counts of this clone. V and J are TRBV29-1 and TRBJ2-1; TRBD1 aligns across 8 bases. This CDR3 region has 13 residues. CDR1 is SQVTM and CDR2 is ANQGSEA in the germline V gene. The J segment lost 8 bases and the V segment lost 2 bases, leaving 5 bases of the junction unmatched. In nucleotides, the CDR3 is TGCAGCGTTGAATCGGACAGGGCCCATGAGCAGTTCTTC. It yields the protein CSVESDRAHEQFF.

CDR3 residues: CASSVVAGGPVTGELFF. In DNA, the CDR3 is TGCGCCAGCAGTGTTGTAGCGGGGGGGCCCGTAACCGGGGAGCTGTTTTTT. The chain joins TRBV10-2 to TRBJ2-2; 11 positions match TRBD2. The CDR3 has 17 amino acids. V lost 4 bases and J lost 5; bases outside the gene matches: 9. Germline lookup yields CDR1 WSHSY and CDR2 SAAADI.

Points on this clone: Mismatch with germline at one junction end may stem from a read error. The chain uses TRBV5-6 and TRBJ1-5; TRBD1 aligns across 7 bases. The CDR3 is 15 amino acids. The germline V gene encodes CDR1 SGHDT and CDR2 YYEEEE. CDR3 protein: CASSKQGLGNQHQHF. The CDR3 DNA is TGTGCCAGCAGCAAACAGGGGCTTGGCAATCAGCACCAGCATTTT.

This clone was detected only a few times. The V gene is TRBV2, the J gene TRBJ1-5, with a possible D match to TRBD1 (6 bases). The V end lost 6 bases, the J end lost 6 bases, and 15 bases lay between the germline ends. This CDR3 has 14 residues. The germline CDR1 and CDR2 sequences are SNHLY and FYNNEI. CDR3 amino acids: CASRAGQSVQPQHF. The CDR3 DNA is TGTGCCAGCAGGGCAGGACAGAGTGTTCAGCCCCAGCATTTT.

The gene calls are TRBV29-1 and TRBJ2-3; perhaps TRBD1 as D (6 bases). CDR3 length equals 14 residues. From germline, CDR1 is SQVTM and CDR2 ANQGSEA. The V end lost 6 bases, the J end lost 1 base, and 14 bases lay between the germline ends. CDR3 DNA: TGCAGCGTGGCTAAGGACAGCGGCACAGATACGCAGTATTTT. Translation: CSVAKDSGTDTQYF.

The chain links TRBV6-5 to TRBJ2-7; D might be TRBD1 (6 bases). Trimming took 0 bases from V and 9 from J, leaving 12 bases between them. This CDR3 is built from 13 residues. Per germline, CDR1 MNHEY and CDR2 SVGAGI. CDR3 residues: CASSYSSQGPQYV. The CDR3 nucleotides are TGTGCCAGCAGTTACTCTAGCCAGGGGCCGCAGTACGTC.

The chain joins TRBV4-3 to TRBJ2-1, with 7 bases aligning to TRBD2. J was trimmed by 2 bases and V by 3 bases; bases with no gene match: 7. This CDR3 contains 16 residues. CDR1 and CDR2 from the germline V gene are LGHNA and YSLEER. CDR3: CASSQELAFPYNEQFF. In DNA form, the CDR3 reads TGCGCCAGCAGCCAGGAACTAGCGTTTCCCTACAATGAGCAGTTCTTC.

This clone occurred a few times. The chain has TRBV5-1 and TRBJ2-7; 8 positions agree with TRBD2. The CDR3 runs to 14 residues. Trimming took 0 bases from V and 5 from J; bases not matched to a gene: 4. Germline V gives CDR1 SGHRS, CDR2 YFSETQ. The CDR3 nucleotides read TGCGCCAGCAGCTTGGGGGCAGCGGGAGACGAGCAGTACGTC. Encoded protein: CASSLGAAGDEQYV.

Written as DNA, the CDR3 is TGTGCCAGCCCACTAGCGGGGGGGTCGGATACGCAGTATTTT. This codes for CASPLAGGSDTQYF. This rearrangement joins TRBV6-1 to TRBJ2-3; 13 bases agree with TRBD2. The trim removed 8 bases at V and 6 bases at J, leaving 5 bases unmatched. The germline V gene has CDR1 MNHNS and CDR2 SASEGT. This CDR3 spans 14 amino acids.

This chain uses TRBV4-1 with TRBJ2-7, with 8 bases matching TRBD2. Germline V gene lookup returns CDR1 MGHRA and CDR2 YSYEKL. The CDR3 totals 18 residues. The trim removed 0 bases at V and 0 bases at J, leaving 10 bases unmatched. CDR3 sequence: CASSQEAGADASSYEQYF. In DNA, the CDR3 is TGCGCCAGCAGCCAAGAAGCGGGGGCCGATGCGAGCTCCTACGAGCAGTACTTC.

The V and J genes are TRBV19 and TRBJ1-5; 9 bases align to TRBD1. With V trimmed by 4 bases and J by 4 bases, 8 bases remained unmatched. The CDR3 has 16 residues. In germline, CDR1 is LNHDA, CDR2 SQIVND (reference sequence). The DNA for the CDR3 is TGTGCCAGTAGTAGGGGGGACAGGGTAGGGAATCAGCCCCAGCATTTT. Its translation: CASSRGDRVGNQPQHF.